The 4 T cell receptor beta chains listed next were all sequenced from one sample in a study of tumor-infiltrating lymphocytes in primary liver carcinoma. Between 20 and 30 mg of unsorted bulk tissue served as the source from which RNA and DNA were co-extracted. The researchers produced TCR beta cDNA from approximately 460 ng total RNA with a constant-region primer. Three nested multiplex PCR rounds, a slightly modified ARM-PCR, produced the libraries for TCR beta. Each of the first two PCR rounds ran roughly 9 cycles with TRBV1-TRBV30 forward and C-beta reverse primers. In TCRdb, the multiplex PCR reads were re-called with MiXCR into one record per CDR3 protein. This table holds 100,000 to 120,000 distinct CDR3 sequences, 82% found once. What was sequenced was liver tumor tissue from sampling region 3. The subset was: tumor region T3, left-lateral pole. The receptors here all came from a middle-aged man with primary liver carcinoma and hepatitis B virus infection.

In regard to this clonotype: The junction does not match germline at one end; this may be a read error. The chain uses TRBV5-5 and TRBJ2-5; D may be TRBD1 (5 bases). CDR3 size: 11 residues. The V gene's germline CDR1 is SGHKS and CDR2 YYEKEE (reference sequence). In DNA form, the CDR3 reads TGTGTCAGCATCTTGGTAGGGGACCAGTACTTC. The encoded protein is CVSILVGDQYF.

As for this clonotype: Likely a read error: the CDR3 ends without its conserved phenylalanine or tryptophan. The DNA is left out, because the CDR3 cannot be placed on it with certainty; the CDR3 is given as TCRdb lists it. This chain links TRBV5-6 with TRBJ2-5; whether TRBD1, the table's D call, matches the DNA was not checked. Germline-derived CDR1 and CDR2 are SGHDT and YYEEEE. The CDR3 adds up to 13 amino acids, both ends counted. The CDR3 is CASSLGQQETRYS.

The chain recombines TRBV4-3 with TRBJ1-6; possible D gene TRBD1, 5 bases. Germline CDR1 and CDR2: LGHNA and YSLEER. The CDR3 loop spans 16 amino acids. V lost 5 bases, J lost 11 bases, and 22 bases lay in between. In DNA, the CDR3 is TGCGCCAGCAGCTCCTGGGGCAAGGGAAGGAATACACCCCTCCACTTT. It translates to CASSSWGKGRNTPLHF.

About this clonotype itself: Here the CDR3 omits its conserved ending phenylalanine or tryptophan, so a read error is the likely source. The genes are TRBV5-4 and TRBJ2-3, with 10 positions matching TRBD2. Germline CDR1 reads SGHNT; CDR2 reads YYREEE (reference sequence). The CDR3 has 17 amino acids. CDR3 coding DNA: TGTACCAGCAGCGCCCCCGGGACTAGCGCTGGGGGGGTTACGCAGTATGTT. Translated: CTSSAPGTSAGGVTQYV.